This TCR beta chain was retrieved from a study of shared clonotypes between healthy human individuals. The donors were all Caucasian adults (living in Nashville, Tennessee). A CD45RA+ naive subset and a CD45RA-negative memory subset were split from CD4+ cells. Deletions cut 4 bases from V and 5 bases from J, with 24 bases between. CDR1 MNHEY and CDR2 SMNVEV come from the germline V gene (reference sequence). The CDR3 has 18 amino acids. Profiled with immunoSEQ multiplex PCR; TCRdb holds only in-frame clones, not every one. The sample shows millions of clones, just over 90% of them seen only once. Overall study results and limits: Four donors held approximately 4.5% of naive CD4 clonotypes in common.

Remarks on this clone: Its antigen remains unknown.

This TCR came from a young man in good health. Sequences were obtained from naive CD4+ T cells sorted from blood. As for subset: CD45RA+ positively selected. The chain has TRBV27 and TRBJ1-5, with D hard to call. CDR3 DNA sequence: TGTGCCAGCAGTTCCCTCACCCTCGGCGGCGGGATTCATCAGCCCCAGCATTTT. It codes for CASSSLTLGGGIHQPQHF.